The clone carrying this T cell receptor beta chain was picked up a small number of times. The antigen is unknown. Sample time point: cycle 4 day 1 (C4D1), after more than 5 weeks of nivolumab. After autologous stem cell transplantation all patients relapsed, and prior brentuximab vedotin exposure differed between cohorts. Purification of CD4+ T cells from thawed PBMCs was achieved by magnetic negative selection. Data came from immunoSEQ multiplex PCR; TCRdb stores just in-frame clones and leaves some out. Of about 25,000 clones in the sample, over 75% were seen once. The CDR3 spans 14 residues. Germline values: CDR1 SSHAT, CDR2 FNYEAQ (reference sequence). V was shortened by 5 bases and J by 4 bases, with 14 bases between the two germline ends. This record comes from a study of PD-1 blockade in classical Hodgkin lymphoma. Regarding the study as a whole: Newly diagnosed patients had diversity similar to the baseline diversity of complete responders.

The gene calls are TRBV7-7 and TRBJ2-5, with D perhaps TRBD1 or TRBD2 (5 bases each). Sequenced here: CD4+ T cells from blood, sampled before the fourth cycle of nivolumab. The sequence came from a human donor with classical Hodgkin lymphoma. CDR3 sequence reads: CASSLGMGVETQYF. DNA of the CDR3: TGTGCCAGCAGCCTAGGGATGGGGGTAGAGACCCAGTACTTC.